Reported below is one TCR beta chain. Its antigen is undetermined. The sample originates from a study of cytotoxic CD8 clonotypes in ibrutinib-treated CLL. Study-level findings and limits: Clonality increased with ibrutinib response but returned toward baseline at progression.

Profiled with immunoSEQ multiplex PCR; TCRdb holds only in-frame clones, not every one. Counted here are 110,000 or so clones, 45% to 65% occurring once; the ten biggest clones make up around 37%. Germline V CDR1 and CDR2: SGHRS, YFSETQ. V dropped 5 bases and J dropped 0 bases, with 9 bases sitting between them. This CDR3 comprises 15 residues. The chain is built from TRBV5-1 and TRBJ2-6; TRBD1 is a possible D gene (5 bases). This TCR came from a human donor with chronic lymphocytic leukemia. The source was PBMCs, collected after 24 months of ibrutinib treatment. For the CDR3, the DNA is TGCGCCAGCAGAACACAGGTCTCTGGGGCCAACGTCCTGACTTTC. This codes for CASRTQVSGANVLTF. Combining the CDR3 with reference TRBV5-1 and TRBJ2-6 gives the whole variable domain KAGVTQTPRYLIKTRGQQVTLSCSPISGHRSVSWYQQTPGQGLQFLFEYFSETQRNKGNFPGRFSGRQFSNSRSEMNVSTLELGDSALYLCASRTQVSGANVLTFGAGSRLTVL.